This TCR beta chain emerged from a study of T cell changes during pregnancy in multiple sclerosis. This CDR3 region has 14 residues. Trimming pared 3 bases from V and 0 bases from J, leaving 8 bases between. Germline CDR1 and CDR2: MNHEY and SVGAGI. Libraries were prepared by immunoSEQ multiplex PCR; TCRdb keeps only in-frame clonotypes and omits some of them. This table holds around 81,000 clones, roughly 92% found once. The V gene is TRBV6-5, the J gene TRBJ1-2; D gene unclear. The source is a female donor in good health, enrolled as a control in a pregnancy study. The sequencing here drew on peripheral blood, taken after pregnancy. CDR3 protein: CASSYKGANYGYTF. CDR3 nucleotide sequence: TGTGCCAGCAGTTATAAGGGAGCTAACTATGGCTACACCTTC.